These 19 T cell receptor beta chains originate from one sample sequenced in a study of T-cell memory formation after mild COVID-19. TCRdb analysed the 5' RACE reads with MiXCR anew, one entry per CDR3 protein. The profile shows fewer than 350,000 distinct CDR3 sequences, approximately 14% of them singletons. The sample taken for sequencing was PBMCs or a T cell subset sorted from them (not recorded which). The receptors originated from a man aged 18 to 35 who had mild COVID-19 (a few samples of this study predate the infection). Cell type and time point are not known.

The chain couples TRBV7-2 to TRBJ2-3, with TRBD2 matching 8 bases. After removal of 5 bases from V and 3 bases from J, the junction contained 4 bases not matched to a gene. Germline lookup yields CDR1 SGHTA and CDR2 FQGNSA. CDR3 length: 14 amino acids. CDR3 nucleotides: TGTGCCAGCAGCCCCGGGACTAGAACAGATACGCAGTATTTT. It codes for CASSPGTRTDTQYF. Combining the CDR3 with reference TRBV7-2 and TRBJ2-3 gives the whole variable domain GAGVSQSPSNKVTEKGKDVELRCDPISGHTALYWYRQSLGQGLEFLIYFQGNSAPDKSGLPSDRFSAERTGGSVSTLTIQRTQQEDSAVYLCASSPGTRTDTQYFGPGTRLTVL.

In this sample, this clonotype turned up a few times. V gene TRBV6-5 combines with J gene TRBJ1-6; TRBD1 aligns across 7 bases. The CDR3 consists of 14 residues. The germline V gene has CDR1 MNHEY and CDR2 SVGAGI. The V gene end was trimmed by 5 bases and the J gene end by 10 bases; junction bases not matched to a gene: 8. The CDR3 DNA reads TGTGCCAGCAGTCGACAGGGTGGTGAATCACCCCTCCACTTT. Its translation is CASSRQGGESPLHF.

This clonotype was observed a handful of times. The chain links TRBV6-5 to TRBJ1-3, with 7 bases fitting TRBD1. The CDR3 runs to 16 residues. Unmatched junction bases numbered 6, after V lost 2 bases and J lost 2 bases. The germline gives CDR1 MNHEY, CDR2 SVGAGI. Here the CDR3 reads CASSYRRQGPGNTIYF. The CDR3 coding sequence is TGTGCCAGCAGTTACCGGCGACAGGGTCCTGGAAACACCATATATTTT.

The gene calls are TRBV6-1 and TRBJ2-7; D remains ambiguous. Germline assignment: CDR1 MNHNS and CDR2 SASEGT. V was trimmed by 2 bases and J by 1 base, leaving 12 bases between them. CDR3 length: 15 residues. The CDR3 DNA reads TGTGCCAGCAGTGAACACCCCAAGATTTCCTACGAGCAGTACGTC. Translation gives CASSEHPKISYEQYV.

The rearrangement links TRBV20-1 to TRBJ2-4; D is unresolved. The CDR3 has 12 amino acids. The germline gives CDR1 DFQATT, CDR2 SNEGSKA (reference sequence). V lost 3 bases to trimming and J lost 1 base, with 4 bases between them. In nucleotides, the CDR3 is TGCAGTGCTAGCGGGGCCAAAAACATTCAGTACTTC. Translation gives CSASGAKNIQYF.

This clonotype was recorded a few times. The chain recombines TRBV20-1 with TRBJ1-1, with TRBD1 as a possible D gene (6 bases). Between the trimmed V and J ends, which lost 1 base and 3 bases, there was a span of 12 bases. There are 14 residues in the CDR3. Germline V gene data show CDR1 as DFQATT and CDR2 as SNEGSKA (reference sequence). The CDR3 sequence is CSARGPGGHTEAFF. CDR3 nucleotide sequence: TGCAGTGCTAGAGGTCCGGGGGGCCACACTGAAGCTTTCTTT.

This CDR3 reads CASSRRRDGSYEQYV. CDR3 bases: TGTGCCAGCAGTCGAAGGAGGGACGGGTCCTACGAGCAGTACGTC. J is TRBJ2-7 and V is TRBV6-5, with D perhaps TRBD2 (6 bases). This CDR3 comprises 15 residues. With 5 bases removed from V and 1 base from J, the gap between germline ends came to 15 bases. Germline assignment: CDR1 MNHEY and CDR2 SVGAGI.

This clonotype was recorded a few times. The V and J genes are TRBV7-2 and TRBJ1-2; 9 bases align to TRBD1. Germline CDR1 and CDR2: SGHTA and FQGNSA. The length of the CDR3 is 14 residues. J gave up 5 bases and V 5 bases, and 6 bases lay outside the gene matches. This chain's CDR3 is CASSQGTGYYGYTF. CDR3 in DNA: TGTGCCAGCAGCCAAGGGACAGGGTATTATGGCTACACCTTC. Full variable domain (remainder filled in from reference TRBV7-2 and TRBJ1-2): GAGVSQSPSNKVTEKGKDVELRCDPISGHTALYWYRQSLGQGLEFLIYFQGNSAPDKSGLPSDRFSAERTGGSVSTLTIQRTQQEDSAVYLCASSQGTGYYGYTFGSGTRLTVV.

The chain combines TRBV20-1 with TRBJ2-1, with D maybe TRBD1 (6 bases). Germline V gene lookup returns CDR1 DFQATT and CDR2 SNEGSKA (reference sequence). The CDR3 consists of 16 residues. Deletions cut 3 bases from V and 2 bases from J, with 17 bases between. The CDR3 sequence: CSASRGGGVAYNEQFF. The CDR3 DNA sequence: TGCAGTGCTAGCCGGGGTGGGGGCGTAGCCTACAATGAGCAGTTCTTC.

This rearrangement joins TRBV6-2 or TRBV6-3 to TRBJ1-1; D remains unclear. The CDR3 is made up of 15 amino acids. Germline V gives CDR1 MNHEY, CDR2 SVGEGT. The V and J ends lost 7 bases and 5 bases respectively, with 20 bases between them. The CDR3 is CASTTIDGVMTEAFF. The CDR3 DNA reads as TGTGCCAGCACTACTATCGACGGCGTGATGACTGAAGCTTTCTTT.

This clonotype has just a few counts. The chain's CDR3 is CASSVSGQTDRAFF. CDR3 nucleotide sequence: TGTGCCAGCAGCGTGTCCGGACAGACCGACCGAGCTTTCTTT. V gene TRBV9 combines with J gene TRBJ1-1; tentative D call: TRBD1 (6 bases). There are 14 residues in the CDR3. CDR1 is SGDLS and CDR2 is YYNGEE in the germline V gene. Trimming shortened V by 2 bases and J by 10 bases, and 18 bases separated the two germline ends. Based on the CDR3 plus reference TRBV9 and TRBJ1-1, the full variable domain is DSGVTQTPKHLITATGQRVTLRCSPRSGDLSVYWYQQSLDQGLQFLIQYYNGEERAKGNILERFSAQQFPDLHSELNLSSLELGDSALYFCASSVSGQTDRAFFGQGTRLTVV.

This sequence joins TRBV14 and TRBJ1-4; D perhaps matches TRBD1 (5 bases). V lost 2 bases and J lost 7, with 11 bases in between. The CDR3 has 14 amino acids. Germline CDR1 is SGHDN and CDR2 is FVKESK. CDR3 protein: CASSQQGLSEKLFF. For the CDR3, the DNA is TGTGCCAGCAGCCAACAGGGTTTGAGTGAAAAACTGTTTTTT. Full variable domain (rest looked up from reference TRBV14 and TRBJ1-4): EAGVTQFPSHSVIEKGQTVTLRCDPISGHDNLYWYRRVMGKEIKFLLHFVKESKQDESGMPNNRFLAERTGGTYSTLKVQPAELEDSGVYFCASSQQGLSEKLFFGSGTQLSVL.

The gene calls are TRBV11-3 and TRBJ2-3; 7 bases fit TRBD1. The CDR3 is 14 residues long. The V gene's germline CDR1 is SGHNT and CDR2 YENEEA. The V and J ends lost 4 bases and 4 bases, in that order; junction bases with no gene match: 5. CDR3 amino acids: CASSWGQPADTQYF. CDR3 DNA: TGTGCCAGCAGCTGGGGACAGCCGGCAGATACGCAGTATTTT. Looking up the rest from reference TRBV11-3 and TRBJ2-3 gives the full variable domain: EAGVVQSPRYKIIEKKQPVAFWCNPISGHNTLYWYLQNLGQGPELLIRYENEEAVDDSQLPKDRFSAERLKGVDSTLKIQPAELGDSAVYLCASSWGQPADTQYFGPGTRLTVL.

This clonotype was detected many times. The chain employs TRBV20-1 and TRBJ2-5, with D possibly matching TRBD1 (6 bases). V gave up 2 bases and J gave up 2 bases, with 12 bases separating them. The CDR3 runs to 14 residues. Germline CDR1 reads DFQATT; CDR2 reads SNEGSKA (reference sequence). CDR3 DNA sequence: TGCAGTGCTAGAAGGGGGAGCTTTCAAGAGACCCAGTACTTC. Translation: CSARRGSFQETQYF.

This clonotype occurred a few times. J is TRBJ2-2 and V is TRBV6-5, with 7 bases aligning to TRBD1. Unmatched junction bases numbered 2, after V lost 7 bases and J lost 0 bases. Germline CDR1 MNHEY, CDR2 SVGAGI. There are 14 residues in the CDR3. The CDR3 nucleotides read TGTGCCAGCAAGGGACAGACGAACACCGGGGAGCTGTTTTTT. Its protein product is CASKGQTNTGELFF.

The chain has TRBV29-1 and TRBJ1-5, with 8 bases identical to TRBD1. Germline trimming cut 5 bases from V and 3 bases from J; bases unmatched to any gene: 6. The CDR3 loop spans 14 amino acids. Germline lookup yields CDR1 SQVTM and CDR2 ANQGSEA. CDR3 in amino acids: CSVPTGELNQPQHF. In DNA, the CDR3 is TGCAGCGTTCCGACAGGGGAACTCAATCAGCCCCAGCATTTT. The full variable domain, completed using reference TRBV29-1 and TRBJ1-5, is SAVISQKPSRDICQRGTSLTIQCQVDSQVTMMFWYRQQPGQSLTLIATANQGSEATYESGFVIDKFPISRPNLTFSTLTVSNMSPEDSSIYLCSVPTGELNQPQHFGDGTRLSIL.

This chain joins TRBV20-1 and TRBJ2-3, with D hard to call. The V gene lost 6 bases and the J gene lost 5 bases, with 9 bases spanning the gap. Germline V gene data show CDR1 as DFQATT and CDR2 as SNEGSKA (reference sequence). The CDR3 extends over 11 amino acids. In nucleotides, the CDR3 is TGCAGTGCCGGACCAGGAGATACGCAGTATTTT. It encodes CSAGPGDTQYF.

This clonotype turned up a few times. The J gene is TRBJ2-3, the V gene TRBV24-1; no clear D. This CDR3 has 13 amino acids. From germline, CDR1 is KGHDR and CDR2 SFDVKD. V was trimmed by 4 bases and J by 4 bases, leaving 8 bases between them. The CDR3 is CATSDLGSDTQYF. CDR3 DNA sequence: TGTGCCACCAGTGACCTGGGCTCAGATACGCAGTATTTT.

This sequence joins TRBV6-2 or TRBV6-3 and TRBJ2-3; D tentatively fits TRBD1 or TRBD2 (5 bases each). Germline V gene lookup returns CDR1 MNHEY and CDR2 SVGEGT. V lost 1 base, J lost 2 bases, and 10 bases lay in between. The CDR3 is 15 residues long. The CDR3 nucleotides read TGTGCCAGCAGTTACTTTTCGGGGCACACAGATACGCAGTATTTT. Its protein is CASSYFSGHTDTQYF.